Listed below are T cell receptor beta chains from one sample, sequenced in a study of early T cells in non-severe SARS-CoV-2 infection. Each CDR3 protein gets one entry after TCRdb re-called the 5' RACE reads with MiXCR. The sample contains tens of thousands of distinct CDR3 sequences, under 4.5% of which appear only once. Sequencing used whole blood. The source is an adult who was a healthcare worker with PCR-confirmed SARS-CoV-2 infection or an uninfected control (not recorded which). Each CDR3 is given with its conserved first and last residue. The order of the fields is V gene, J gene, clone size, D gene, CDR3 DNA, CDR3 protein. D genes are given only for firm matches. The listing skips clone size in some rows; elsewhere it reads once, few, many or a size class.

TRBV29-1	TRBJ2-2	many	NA	TGCAGCGCCCTGGACCCAAACACCGGGGAGCTGTTTTTT	CSALDPNTGELFF
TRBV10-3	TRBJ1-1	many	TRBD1	TGTGCCATCAGCGCTACAGGGGGCACTGAAGCTTTCTTT	CAISATGGTEAFF
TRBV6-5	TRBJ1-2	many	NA	TGTGCCAGCAGTTACGCCATCGGTAACTATGGCTACACCTTC	CASSYAIGNYGYTF
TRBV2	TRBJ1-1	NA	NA	TGTGCCAGCACCCCGAAGGTGGGCACTGAAGCTTTCTTT	CASTPKVGTEAFF
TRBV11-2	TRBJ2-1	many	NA	TGTGCCAGCAGTCAAGGACCAACACCTTCCTACAATGAGCAGTTCTTC	CASSQGPTPSYNEQFF
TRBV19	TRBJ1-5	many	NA	TGTGCCAGTAGTATGGGGTACGAGGAGCCCCAGCATTTT	CASSMGYEEPQHF
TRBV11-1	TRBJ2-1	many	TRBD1	TGTGCCAGCAGCACGGACAGGGCATCCTACAATGAGCAGTTCTTC	CASSTDRASYNEQFF
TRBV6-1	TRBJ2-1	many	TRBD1	TGTGCCACGTCCCGGGACAGGGGGCCGGCCTTCTACAATGAGCAGTTCTTC	CATSRDRGPAFYNEQFF
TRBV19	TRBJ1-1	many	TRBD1	TGTGCCAGTAGTATTATCGTCAGGGGGCAAGCTTTCTTT	CASSIIVRGQAFF
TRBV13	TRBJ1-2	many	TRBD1	TGTGCCAGCAGCTTGGCAGGGGGCTTGGGCGGCTACACCTTC	CASSLAGGLGGYTF
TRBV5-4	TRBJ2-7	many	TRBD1	TGTGCCAGCAGCGAGACAGGGACCTACGAGCAGTACTTC	CASSETGTYEQYF
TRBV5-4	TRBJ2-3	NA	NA	TGTGCCAGCAGCTTGGGAGGGTCAGCTAGTCACGATACGCAGTATTTT	CASSLGGSASHDTQYF
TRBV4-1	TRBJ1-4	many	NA	TGCGCCAGCAGCCAAGTCGCGGGGGCAAATGAAAAACTGTTTTTT	CASSQVAGANEKLFF
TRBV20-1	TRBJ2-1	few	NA	TGCAGTGCTAGAGCAGGGGATGAGCAGTTCTTC	CSARAGDEQFF
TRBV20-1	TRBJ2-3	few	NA	TGCAGTGCTAGACGGAGGGGAGCAGATACGCAGTATTTT	CSARRRGADTQYF
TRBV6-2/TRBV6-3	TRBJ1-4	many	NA	TGTGCCAGCAGTTCGAGGACAACTAATGAAAAACTGTTTTTT	CASSSRTTNEKLFF
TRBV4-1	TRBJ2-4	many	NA	TGCGCCAGCAGCCAAGATGTGGTCGGAGGGACCAAAAACATTCAGTACTTC	CASSQDVVGGTKNIQYF
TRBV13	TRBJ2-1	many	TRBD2	TGTGCCAGCAGCCCACCGGGACTAGCGGGGGGGCTCAATGAGCAGTTCTTC	CASSPPGLAGGLNEQFF
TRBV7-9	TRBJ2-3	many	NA	TGTGCCAGCAGCCTAGGTCGGGGAGTTGAAGATACGCAGTATTTT	CASSLGRGVEDTQYF
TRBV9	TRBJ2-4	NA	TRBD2	TGTGCCAGCAGCGTAGCGGCTAGCGGTAAAAACATTCAGTACTTC	CASSVAASGKNIQYF
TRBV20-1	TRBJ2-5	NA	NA	TGCAGTGCTAATTCTTGGACACGCCAAGAGACCCAGTACTTC	CSANSWTRQETQYF
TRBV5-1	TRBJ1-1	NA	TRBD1	TGCGCCAGCAGCTTTACAGGGGGCAACACTGAAGCTTTCTTT	CASSFTGGNTEAFF
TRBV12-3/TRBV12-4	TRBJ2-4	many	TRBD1	TGTGCCAGCAGAACCGGGACAGGGGTTAGCATTCAGTACTTC	CASRTGTGVSIQYF
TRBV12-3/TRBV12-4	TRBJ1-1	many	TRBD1	TGTGCCAGCAGGGGTAGGACAGGGGGGAACACTGAAGCTTTCTTT	CASRGRTGGNTEAFF
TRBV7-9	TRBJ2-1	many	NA	TGTGCCAGCAGCTTAGAGGACCCCCGGGAGTTCTTC	CASSLEDPREFF
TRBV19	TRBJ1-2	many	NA	TGTGCCAGTAGTTCTCTATCCGGTGGCTACACCTTC	CASSSLSGGYTF
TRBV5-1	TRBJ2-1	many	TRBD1	TGCGCCAGCGCCAAGGGACAGGGGGCCTACAATGAGCAGTTCTTC	CASAKGQGAYNEQFF
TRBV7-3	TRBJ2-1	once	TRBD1	TGTGCCAGCAGCTCGGGCAGGGGGCTAGATGAGCAGTTCTTC	CASSSGRGLDEQFF
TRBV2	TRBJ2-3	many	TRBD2	TGTGCCAGCAGGTCCGGGACCCGGCGGGGGGATACGCAGTATTTT	CASRSGTRRGDTQYF
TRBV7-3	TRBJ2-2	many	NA	TGTGCCAGCAGCCGGGGCGGGGATGGCGGGGAGCTGTTTTTT	CASSRGGDGGELFF
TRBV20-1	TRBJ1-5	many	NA	TGCAGTGCTAGAGCAGCAGGGAACTACGATCAGCCCCAGCATTTT	CSARAAGNYDQPQHF
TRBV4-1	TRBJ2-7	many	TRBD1	TGCGCCAGCAGCCAAGAGAGGCAGGGTACGAGGGGGCCTTACCACGAGCAGTACTTC	CASSQERQGTRGPYHEQYF
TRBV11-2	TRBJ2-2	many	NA	TGTGCCAGCAGCTTATGGAGAAACACCGGGGAGCTGTTTTTT	CASSLWRNTGELFF
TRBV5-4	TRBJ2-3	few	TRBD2	TGTGCCAGCAGCTTGGGGGGGGGTATGGGCACAGATACGCAGTATTTT	CASSLGGGMGTDTQYF
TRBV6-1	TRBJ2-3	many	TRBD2	TGTGCCAGCCCCCCTCGAGCTTCGGGGGGGGCAGCCGATACGCAGTATTTT	CASPPRASGGAADTQYF
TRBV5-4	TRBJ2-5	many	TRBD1	TGTGCCAGCAGCGGGACAGGCCAAGAGACCCAGTACTTC	CASSGTGQETQYF